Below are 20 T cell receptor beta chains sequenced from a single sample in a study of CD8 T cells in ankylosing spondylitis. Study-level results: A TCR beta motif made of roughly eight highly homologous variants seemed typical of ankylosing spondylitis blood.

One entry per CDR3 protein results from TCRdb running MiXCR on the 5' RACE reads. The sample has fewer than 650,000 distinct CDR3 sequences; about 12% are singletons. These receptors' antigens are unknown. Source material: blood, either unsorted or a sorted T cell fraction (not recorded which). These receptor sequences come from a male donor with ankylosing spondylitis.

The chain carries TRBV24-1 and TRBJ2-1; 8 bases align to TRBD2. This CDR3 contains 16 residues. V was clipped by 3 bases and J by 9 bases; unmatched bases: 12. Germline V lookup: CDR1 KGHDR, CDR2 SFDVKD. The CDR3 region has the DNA TGTGCCACCAGTGATCCCGGGACTATCGGGAGGGGTGAGCAGTTCTTC. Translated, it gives CATSDPGTIGRGEQFF.

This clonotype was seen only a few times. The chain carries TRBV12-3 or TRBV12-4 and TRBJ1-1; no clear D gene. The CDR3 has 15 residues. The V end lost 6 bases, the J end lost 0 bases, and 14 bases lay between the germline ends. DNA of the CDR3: TGTGCCAGCAGCAACGGGGAGCCGATGAACACTGAAGCTTTCTTT. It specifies CASSNGEPMNTEAFF.

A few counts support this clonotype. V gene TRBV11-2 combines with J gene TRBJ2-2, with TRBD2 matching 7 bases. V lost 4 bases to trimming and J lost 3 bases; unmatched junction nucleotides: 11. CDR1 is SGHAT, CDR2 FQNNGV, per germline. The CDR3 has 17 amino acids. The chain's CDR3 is CASSSVTRELDTGELFF. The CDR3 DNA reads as TGTGCCAGCAGCTCCGTGACGCGGGAGCTCGACACCGGGGAGCTGTTTTTT. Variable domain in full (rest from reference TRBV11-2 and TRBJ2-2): EAGVAQSPRYKIIEKRQSVAFWCNPISGHATLYWYQQILGQGPKLLIQFQNNGVVDDSQLPKDRFSAERLKGVDSTLKIQPAKLEDSAVYLCASSSVTRELDTGELFFGEGSRLTVL.

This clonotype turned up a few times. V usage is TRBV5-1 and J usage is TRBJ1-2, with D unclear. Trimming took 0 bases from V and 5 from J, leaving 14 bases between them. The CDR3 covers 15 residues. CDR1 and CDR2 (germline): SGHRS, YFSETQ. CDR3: CASSLGAAGGYGYTF. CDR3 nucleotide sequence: TGCGCCAGCAGCTTGGGTGCAGCCGGCGGGTATGGCTACACCTTC. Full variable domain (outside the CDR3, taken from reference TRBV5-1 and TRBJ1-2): KAGVTQTPRYLIKTRGQQVTLSCSPISGHRSVSWYQQTPGQGLQFLFEYFSETQRNKGNFPGRFSGRQFSNSRSEMNVSTLELGDSALYLCASSLGAAGGYGYTFGSGTRLTVV.

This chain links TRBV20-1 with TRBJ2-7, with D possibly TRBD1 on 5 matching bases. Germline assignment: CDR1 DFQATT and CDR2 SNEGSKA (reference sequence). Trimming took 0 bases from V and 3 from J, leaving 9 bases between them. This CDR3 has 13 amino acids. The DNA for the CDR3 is TGCAGTGCTAGAGATAGGGGCCACTACGAGCAGTACTTC. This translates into CSARDRGHYEQYF.

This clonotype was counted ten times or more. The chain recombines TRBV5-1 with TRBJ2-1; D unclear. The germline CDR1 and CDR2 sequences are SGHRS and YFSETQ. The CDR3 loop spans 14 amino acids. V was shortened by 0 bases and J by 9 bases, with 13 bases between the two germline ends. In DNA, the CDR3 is TGCGCCAGCAGCTTGGGACTGAGGAAGGGTGAGCAGTTCTTC. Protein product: CASSLGLRKGEQFF. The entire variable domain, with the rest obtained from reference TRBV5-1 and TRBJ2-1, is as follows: KAGVTQTPRYLIKTRGQQVTLSCSPISGHRSVSWYQQTPGQGLQFLFEYFSETQRNKGNFPGRFSGRQFSNSRSEMNVSTLELGDSALYLCASSLGLRKGEQFFGPGTRLTVL.

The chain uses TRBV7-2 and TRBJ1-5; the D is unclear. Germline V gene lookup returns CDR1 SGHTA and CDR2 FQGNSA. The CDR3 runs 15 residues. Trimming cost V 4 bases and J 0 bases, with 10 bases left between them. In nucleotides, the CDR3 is TGTGCCAGCAGCTACTACAGTGGTAGCAATCAGCCCCAGCATTTT. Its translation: CASSYYSGSNQPQHF.

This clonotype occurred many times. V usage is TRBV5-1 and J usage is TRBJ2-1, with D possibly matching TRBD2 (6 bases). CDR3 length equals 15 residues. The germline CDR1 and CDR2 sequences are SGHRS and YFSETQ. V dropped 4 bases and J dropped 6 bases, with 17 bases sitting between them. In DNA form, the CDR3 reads TGCGCCAGCAGCAGCTTTGCGGGGCCCCCCAATGAGCAGTTCTTC. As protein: CASSSFAGPPNEQFF.

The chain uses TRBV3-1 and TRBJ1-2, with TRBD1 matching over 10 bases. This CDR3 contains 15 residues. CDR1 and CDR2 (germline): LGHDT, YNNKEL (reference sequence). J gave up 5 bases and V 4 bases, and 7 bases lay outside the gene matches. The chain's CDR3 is CASSPTGTGAYGYTF. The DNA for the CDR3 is TGTGCCAGCAGCCCCACCGGGACAGGGGCTTATGGCTACACCTTC. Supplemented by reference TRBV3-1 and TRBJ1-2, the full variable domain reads DTAVSQTPKYLVTQMGNDKSIKCEQNLGHDTMYWYKQDSKKFLKIMFSYNNKELIINETVPNRFSPKSPDKAHLNLHINSLELGDSAVYFCASSPTGTGAYGYTFGSGTRLTVV.

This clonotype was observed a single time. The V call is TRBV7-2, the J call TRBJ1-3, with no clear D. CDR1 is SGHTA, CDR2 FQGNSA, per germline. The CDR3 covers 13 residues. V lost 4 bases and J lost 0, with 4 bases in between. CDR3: CASSYHSGNTIYF. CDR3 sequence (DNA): TGTGCCAGCAGCTACCACTCTGGAAACACCATATATTTT.

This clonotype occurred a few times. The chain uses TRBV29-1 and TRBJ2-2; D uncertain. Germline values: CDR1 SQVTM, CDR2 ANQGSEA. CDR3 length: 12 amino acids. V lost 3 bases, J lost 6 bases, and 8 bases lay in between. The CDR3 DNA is TGCAGCGTTGATCAGGACGCCGGGGAGCTGTTTTTT. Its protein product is CSVDQDAGELFF.

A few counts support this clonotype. The chain's CDR3 is CASTDQRQASTDTQYF. As DNA, the CDR3 is TGTGCCAGCACCGACCAAAGACAGGCTAGCACAGATACGCAGTATTTT. V usage is TRBV25-1 and J usage is TRBJ2-3; weak D call: TRBD1 (6 bases). Between the trimmed V and J ends, which lost 7 bases and 0 bases, there was a span of 17 bases. The CDR3 runs 16 residues. From germline, CDR1 is MGHDK and CDR2 SYGVNS.

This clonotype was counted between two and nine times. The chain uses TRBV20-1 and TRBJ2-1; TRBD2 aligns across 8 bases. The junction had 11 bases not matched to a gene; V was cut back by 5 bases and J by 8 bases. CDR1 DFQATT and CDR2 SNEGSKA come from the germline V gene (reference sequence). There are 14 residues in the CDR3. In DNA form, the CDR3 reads TGCAGTGCTCACACTAGCGGAGATAAACATGAGCAGTTCTTC. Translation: CSAHTSGDKHEQFF.

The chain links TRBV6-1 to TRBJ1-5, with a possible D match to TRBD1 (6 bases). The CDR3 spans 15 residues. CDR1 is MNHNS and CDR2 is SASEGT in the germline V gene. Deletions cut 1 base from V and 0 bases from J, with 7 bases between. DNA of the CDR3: TGTGCCAGCAGTGAAGGGACAGTTAGCAATCAGCCCCAGCATTTT. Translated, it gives CASSEGTVSNQPQHF.

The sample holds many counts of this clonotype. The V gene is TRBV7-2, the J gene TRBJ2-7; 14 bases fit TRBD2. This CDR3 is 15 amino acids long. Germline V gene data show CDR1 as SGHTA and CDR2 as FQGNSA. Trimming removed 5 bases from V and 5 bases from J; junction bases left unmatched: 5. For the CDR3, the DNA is TGTGCCAGCAGCCCACGGACTAGCGGGAGGCACGAGCAGTACTTC. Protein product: CASSPRTSGRHEQYF.

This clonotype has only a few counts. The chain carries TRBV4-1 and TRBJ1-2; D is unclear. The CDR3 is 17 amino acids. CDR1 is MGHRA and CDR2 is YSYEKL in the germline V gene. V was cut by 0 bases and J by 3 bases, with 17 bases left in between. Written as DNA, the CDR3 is TGCGCCAGCAGCCAAGAAGGTTCGGCAGGTTATCACTATGGCTACACCTTC. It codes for CASSQEGSAGYHYGYTF.

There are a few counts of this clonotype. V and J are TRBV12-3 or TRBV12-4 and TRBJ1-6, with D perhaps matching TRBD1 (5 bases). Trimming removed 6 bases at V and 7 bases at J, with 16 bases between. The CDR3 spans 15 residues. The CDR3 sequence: CASSFSGLGNSPLHF. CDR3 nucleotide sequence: TGTGCCAGCAGCTTTTCAGGGTTAGGGAATTCACCCCTCCACTTT.

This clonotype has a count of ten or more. The CDR3 DNA sequence: TGTGCCAGCAGTTTCAGCCGGGCCGGGGAGACCCAGTACTTC. Translation: CASSFSRAGETQYF. This chain links TRBV12-3 or TRBV12-4 with TRBJ2-5; no firm D call. The CDR3 totals 14 residues. The germline V and J ends were trimmed by 3 bases and 5 bases, with 13 bases remaining between them.

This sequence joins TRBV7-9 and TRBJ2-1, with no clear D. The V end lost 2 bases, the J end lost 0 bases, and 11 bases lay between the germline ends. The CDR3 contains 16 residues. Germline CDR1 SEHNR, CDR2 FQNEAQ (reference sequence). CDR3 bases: TGTGCCAGCAGCTTAAGTGGGCGGATCTCCTACAATGAGCAGTTCTTC. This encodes CASSLSGRISYNEQFF.

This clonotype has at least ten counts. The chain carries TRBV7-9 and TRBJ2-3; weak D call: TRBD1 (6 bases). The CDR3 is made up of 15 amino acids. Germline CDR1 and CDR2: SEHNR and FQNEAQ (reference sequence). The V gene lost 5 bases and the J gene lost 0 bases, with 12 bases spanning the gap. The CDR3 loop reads CASSRDILSTDTQYF. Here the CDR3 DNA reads TGTGCCAGCAGCCGGGACATCCTAAGCACAGATACGCAGTATTTT. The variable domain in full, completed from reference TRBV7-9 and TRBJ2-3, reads DTGVSQNPRHKITKRGQNVTFRCDPISEHNRLYWYRQTLGQGPEFLTYFQNEAQLEKSRLLSDRFSAERPKGSFSTLEIQRTEQGDSAMYLCASSRDILSTDTQYFGPGTRLTVL.